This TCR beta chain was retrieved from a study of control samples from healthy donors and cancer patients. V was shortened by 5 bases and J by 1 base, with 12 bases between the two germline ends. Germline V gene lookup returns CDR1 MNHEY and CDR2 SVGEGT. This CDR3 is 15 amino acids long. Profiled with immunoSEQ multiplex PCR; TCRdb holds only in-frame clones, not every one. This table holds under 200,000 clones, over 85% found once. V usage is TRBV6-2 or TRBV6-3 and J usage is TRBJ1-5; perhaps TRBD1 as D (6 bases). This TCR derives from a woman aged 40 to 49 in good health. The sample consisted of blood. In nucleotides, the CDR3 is TGTGCCAGCAGTGACCGACAGGAGAGCAATCAGCCCCAGCATTTT. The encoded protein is CASSDRQESNQPQHF.